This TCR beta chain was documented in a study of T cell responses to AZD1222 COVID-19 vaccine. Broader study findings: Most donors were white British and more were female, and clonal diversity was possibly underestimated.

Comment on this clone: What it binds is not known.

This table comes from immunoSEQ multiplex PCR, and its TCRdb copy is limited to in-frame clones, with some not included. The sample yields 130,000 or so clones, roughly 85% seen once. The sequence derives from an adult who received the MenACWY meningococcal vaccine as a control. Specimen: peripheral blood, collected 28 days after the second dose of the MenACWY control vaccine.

The DNA of the CDR3 is TGTGCCAGCAGCCAAGAGGTCAGGGGTGCCACTGGAGATACGCAGTATTTT. This sequence encodes CASSQEVRGATGDTQYF. The chain links TRBV14 to TRBJ2-3; TRBD1 is a possible D gene (6 bases). V lost 0 bases to trimming and J lost 5 bases, with 18 bases between them. This CDR3 has 17 residues. Germline loops: CDR1 SGHDN, CDR2 FVKESK.